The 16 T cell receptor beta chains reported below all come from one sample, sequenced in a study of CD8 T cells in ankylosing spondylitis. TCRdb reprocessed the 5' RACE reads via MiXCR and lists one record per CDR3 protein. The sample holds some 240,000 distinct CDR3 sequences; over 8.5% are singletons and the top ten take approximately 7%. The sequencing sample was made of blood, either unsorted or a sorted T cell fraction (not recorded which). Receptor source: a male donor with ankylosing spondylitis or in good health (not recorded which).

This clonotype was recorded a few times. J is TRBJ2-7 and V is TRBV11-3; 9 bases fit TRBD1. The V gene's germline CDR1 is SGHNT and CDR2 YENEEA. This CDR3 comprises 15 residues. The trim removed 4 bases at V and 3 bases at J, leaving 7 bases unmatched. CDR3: CASSSPGTGNYEQYF. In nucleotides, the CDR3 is TGTGCCAGCAGCTCACCCGGGACAGGGAACTACGAGCAGTACTTC.

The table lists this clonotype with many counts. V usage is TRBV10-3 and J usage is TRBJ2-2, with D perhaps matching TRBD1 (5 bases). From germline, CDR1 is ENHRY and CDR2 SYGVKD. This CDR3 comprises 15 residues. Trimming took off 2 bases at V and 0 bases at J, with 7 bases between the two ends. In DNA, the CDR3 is TGTGCCATCAGTGAGAGGGGTCCGAACACCGGGGAGCTGTTTTTT. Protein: CAISERGPNTGELFF.

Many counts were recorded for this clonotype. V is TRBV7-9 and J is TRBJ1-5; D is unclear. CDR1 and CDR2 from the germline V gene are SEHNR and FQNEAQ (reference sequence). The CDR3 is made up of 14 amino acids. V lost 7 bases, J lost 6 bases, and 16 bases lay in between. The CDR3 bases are TGTGCCAGCACCTTCGGTGGGGAGGCTCAGCCCCAGCATTTT. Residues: CASTFGGEAQPQHF.

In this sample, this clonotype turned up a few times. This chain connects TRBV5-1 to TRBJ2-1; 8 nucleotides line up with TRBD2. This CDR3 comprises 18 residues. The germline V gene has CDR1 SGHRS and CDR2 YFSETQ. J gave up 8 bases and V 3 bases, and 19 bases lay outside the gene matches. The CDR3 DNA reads TGCGCCAGCAGCTCAAACGGCGGGGGGCCCCGCGGCCGTGATGAGCAGTTCTTC. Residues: CASSSNGGGPRGRDEQFF.

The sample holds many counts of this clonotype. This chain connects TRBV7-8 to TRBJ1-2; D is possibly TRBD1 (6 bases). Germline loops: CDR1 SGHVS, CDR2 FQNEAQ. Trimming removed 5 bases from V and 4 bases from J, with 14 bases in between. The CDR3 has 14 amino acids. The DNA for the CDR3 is TGTGCCAGCAGCCACAGGGACGGACTCTATGGCTACACCTTC. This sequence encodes CASSHRDGLYGYTF.

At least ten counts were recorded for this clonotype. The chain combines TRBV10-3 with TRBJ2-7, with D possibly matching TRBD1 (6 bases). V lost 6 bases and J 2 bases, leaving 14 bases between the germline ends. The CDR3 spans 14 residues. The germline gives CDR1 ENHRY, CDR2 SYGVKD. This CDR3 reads CAIREDSKAYEQYF. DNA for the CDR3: TGTGCCATCAGAGAGGACAGTAAAGCCTACGAGCAGTACTTC.

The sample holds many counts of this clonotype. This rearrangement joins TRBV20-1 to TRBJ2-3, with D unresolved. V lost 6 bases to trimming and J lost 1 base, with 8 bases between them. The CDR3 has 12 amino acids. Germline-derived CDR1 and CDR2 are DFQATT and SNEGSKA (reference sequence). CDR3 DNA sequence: TGCAGTGCCAGCAGACGCACAGATACGCAGTATTTT. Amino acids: CSASRRTDTQYF.

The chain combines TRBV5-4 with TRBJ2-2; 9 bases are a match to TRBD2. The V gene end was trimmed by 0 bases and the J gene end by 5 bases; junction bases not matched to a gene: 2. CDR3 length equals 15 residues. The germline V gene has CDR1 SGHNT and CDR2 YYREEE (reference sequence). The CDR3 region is CASSLVAGVTGELFF. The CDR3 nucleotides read TGTGCCAGCAGCTTGGTAGCGGGGGTTACCGGGGAGCTGTTTTTT.

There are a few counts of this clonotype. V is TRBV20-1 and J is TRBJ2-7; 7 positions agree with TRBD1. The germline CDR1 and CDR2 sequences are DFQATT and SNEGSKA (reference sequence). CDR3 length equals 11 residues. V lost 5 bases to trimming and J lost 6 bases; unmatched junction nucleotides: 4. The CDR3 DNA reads TGCAGTGCTCAACAGGGGACCGAGCAGTACTTC. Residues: CSAQQGTEQYF.

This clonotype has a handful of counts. This chain's CDR3 is CASSLALRRDEQYF. CDR3 coding DNA: TGTGCCAGCAGCTTAGCATTACGGCGGGACGAGCAGTACTTC. This rearrangement joins TRBV7-2 to TRBJ2-7; weak D call: TRBD2 (5 bases). CDR3 length: 14 residues. Germline V gene data show CDR1 as SGHTA and CDR2 as FQGNSA. V was pared by 0 bases and J by 5 bases, with 11 bases between.

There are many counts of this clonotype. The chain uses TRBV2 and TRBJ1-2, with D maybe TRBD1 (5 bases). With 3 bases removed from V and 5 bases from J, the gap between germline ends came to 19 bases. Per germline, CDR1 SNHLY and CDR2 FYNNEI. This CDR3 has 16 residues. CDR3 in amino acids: CASSDGLGVSGYGYTF. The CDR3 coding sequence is TGTGCCAGCAGTGACGGGTTAGGGGTGTCGGGTTATGGCTACACCTTC.

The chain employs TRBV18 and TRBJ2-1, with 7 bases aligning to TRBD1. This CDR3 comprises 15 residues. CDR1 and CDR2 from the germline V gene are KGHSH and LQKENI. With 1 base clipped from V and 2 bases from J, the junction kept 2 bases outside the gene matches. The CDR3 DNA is TGTGCCAGCTCACCACAAGGGGGCACCTACAATGAGCAGTTCTTC. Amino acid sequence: CASSPQGGTYNEQFF.

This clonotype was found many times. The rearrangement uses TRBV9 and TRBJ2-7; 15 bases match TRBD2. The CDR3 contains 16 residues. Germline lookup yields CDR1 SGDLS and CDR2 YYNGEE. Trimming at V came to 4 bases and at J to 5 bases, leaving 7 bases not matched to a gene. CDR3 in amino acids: CASSPRTSGRANEQYF. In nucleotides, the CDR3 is TGTGCCAGCAGCCCTCGGACTAGCGGGAGGGCGAACGAGCAGTACTTC. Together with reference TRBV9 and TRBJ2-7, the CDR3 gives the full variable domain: DSGVTQTPKHLITATGQRVTLRCSPRSGDLSVYWYQQSLDQGLQFLIQYYNGEERAKGNILERFSAQQFPDLHSELNLSSLELGDSALYFCASSPRTSGRANEQYFGPGTRLTVT.

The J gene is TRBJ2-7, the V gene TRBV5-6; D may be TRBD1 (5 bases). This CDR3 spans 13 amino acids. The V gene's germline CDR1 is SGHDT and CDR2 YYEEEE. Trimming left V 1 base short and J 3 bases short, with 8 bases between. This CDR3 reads CASSLSRDYEQYF. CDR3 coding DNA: TGTGCCAGCAGCTTGAGCAGGGACTACGAGCAGTACTTC. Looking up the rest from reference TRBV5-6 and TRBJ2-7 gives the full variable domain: DAGVTQSPTHLIKTRGQQVTLRCSPKSGHDTVSWYQQALGQGPQFIFQYYEEEERQRGNFPDRFSGHQFPNYSSELNVNALLLGDSALYLCASSLSRDYEQYFGPGTRLTVT.

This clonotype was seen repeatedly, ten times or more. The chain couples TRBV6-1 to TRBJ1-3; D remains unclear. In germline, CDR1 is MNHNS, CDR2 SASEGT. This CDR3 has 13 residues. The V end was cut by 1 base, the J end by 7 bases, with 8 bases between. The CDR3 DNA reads TGTGCCAGCAGTGAAGGTCTCGGGAACACCATATATTTT. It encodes CASSEGLGNTIYF.

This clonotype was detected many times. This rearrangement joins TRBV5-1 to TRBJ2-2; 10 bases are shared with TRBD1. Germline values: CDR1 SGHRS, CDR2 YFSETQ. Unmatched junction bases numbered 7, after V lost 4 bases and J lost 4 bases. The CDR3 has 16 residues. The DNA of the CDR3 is TGCGCCAGCAGCCGTCCGGGACAGGGGTCCACCGGGGAGCTGTTTTTT. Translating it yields CASSRPGQGSTGELFF.